The table lists the clone carrying this T cell receptor beta chain with many counts. Its matching antigen is unknown. The data originate from a study of regulatory T cells in long-lasting Graves disease. Looking at the study overall: Patients with persistent Graves' disease had over 5 years of antithyroid drugs and persistent TSH receptor antibodies.

CDR1 is DFQATT and CDR2 is SNEGSKA in the germline V gene (reference sequence). With 3 bases clipped from V and 2 bases from J, the junction kept 4 bases outside the gene matches. The CDR3 totals 13 residues. Overall study results and limits: TCR diversity was lower in persistent than newly diagnosed Graves' disease. Persistent disease exhibited a predilection for TRBV28, TRBJ1-2 and TRBJ2-5.

Time point described: persistent/refractory GD, antithyroid drugs over 5 years with positive TRAb. Following extraction of RNA from PBMCs, that RNA was used to make the TCR library. Arm-PCR of CDR3 regions and iRepertoire HTBI primers were the basis on which TCR beta libraries were built. TCRdb re-called the multiplex PCR reads with MiXCR, one entry per CDR3 protein. In the table there are roughly 470,000 distinct CDR3 sequences, less than 25% of which are singletons. The specimen was peripheral blood mononuclear cells (PBMCs), collected when the disease was refractory, from a patient treated with antithyroid drugs. The V call is TRBV20-1, the J call TRBJ2-7, with 7 bases lining up with TRBD1. The sequence came from a female donor with Graves disease. Written as DNA, the CDR3 is TGCAGTGCTAGTAAGACAGGGCCCTACGAGCAGTACTTC. It encodes CSASKTGPYEQYF.